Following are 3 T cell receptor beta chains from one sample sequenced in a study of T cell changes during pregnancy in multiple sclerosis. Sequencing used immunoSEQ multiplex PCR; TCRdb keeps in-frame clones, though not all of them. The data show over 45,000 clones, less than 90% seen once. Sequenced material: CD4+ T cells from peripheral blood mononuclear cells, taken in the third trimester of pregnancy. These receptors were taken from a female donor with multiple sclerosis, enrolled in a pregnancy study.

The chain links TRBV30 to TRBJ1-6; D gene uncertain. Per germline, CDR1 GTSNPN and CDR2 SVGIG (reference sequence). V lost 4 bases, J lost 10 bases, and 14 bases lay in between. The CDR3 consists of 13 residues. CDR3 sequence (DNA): TGTGCCTGGACTTCTTACGGGAGCTCACCCCTCCACTTT. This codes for CAWTSYGSSPLHF.

CDR3 nucleotide sequence: TGTGCCAGTAGTATAGAGCGGGGGCCCTCCTACGAGCAGTACTTC. Translated: CASSIERGPSYEQYF. This rearrangement joins TRBV19 to TRBJ2-7; the D gene is possibly TRBD2 (7 bases). V was clipped by 0 bases and J by 0 bases, with 9 bases between them. Germline CDR1 is LNHDA and CDR2 is SQIVND (reference sequence). This CDR3 has 15 amino acids.

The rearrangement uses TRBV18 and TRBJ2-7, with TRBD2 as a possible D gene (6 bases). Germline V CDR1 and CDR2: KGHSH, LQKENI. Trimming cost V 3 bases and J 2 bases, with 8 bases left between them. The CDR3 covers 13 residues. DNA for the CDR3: TGTGCCAGCTCACCGGGGGAGGCCTACGAGCAGTACTTC. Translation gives CASSPGEAYEQYF. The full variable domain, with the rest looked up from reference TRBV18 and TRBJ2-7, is NAGVMQNPRHLVRRRGQEARLRCSPMKGHSHVYWYRQLPEEGLKFMVYLQKENIIDESGMPKERFSAEFPKEGPSILRIQQVVRGDSAAYFCASSPGEAYEQYFGPGTRLTVT.